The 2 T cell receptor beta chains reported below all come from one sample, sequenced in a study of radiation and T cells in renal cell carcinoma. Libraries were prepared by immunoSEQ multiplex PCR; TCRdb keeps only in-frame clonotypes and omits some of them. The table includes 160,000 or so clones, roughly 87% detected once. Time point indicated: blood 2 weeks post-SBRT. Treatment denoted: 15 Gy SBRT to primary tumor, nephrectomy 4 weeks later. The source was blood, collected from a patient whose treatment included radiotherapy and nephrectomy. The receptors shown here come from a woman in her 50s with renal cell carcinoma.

The CDR3 protein is CASSEGDGGRWVETQYF. DNA of the CDR3: TGTGCCAGCAGTGAGGGAGACGGGGGACGTTGGGTAGAGACCCAGTACTTC. The chain combines TRBV2 with TRBJ2-5; the D gene is possibly TRBD2 (6 bases). CDR3 length equals 17 residues. V was trimmed by 3 bases and J by 4 bases, leaving 21 bases between them. Germline V gives CDR1 SNHLY, CDR2 FYNNEI.

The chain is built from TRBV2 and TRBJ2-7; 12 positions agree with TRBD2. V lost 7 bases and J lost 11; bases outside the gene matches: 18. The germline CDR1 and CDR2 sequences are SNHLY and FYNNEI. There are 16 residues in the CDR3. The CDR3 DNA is TGTGCCAGCACCCTGACCCGGACTAGCGGGATTACAGGGAAGTACTTC. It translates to CASTLTRTSGITGKYF.